Listed below are T cell receptor beta chains from one sample, sequenced in a study of blood T cell repertoires in COVID-19. Profiled with immunoSEQ multiplex PCR; TCRdb holds only in-frame clones, not every one. The sample consists of roughly 74,000 clones, 80% to 90% of them appearing once. The sequenced sample was peripheral blood. These receptors were taken from an elderly woman with active or convalescent COVID-19. CDR3s include the opening cysteine and the closing phenylalanine or tryptophan. The order of the fields is clone size, D gene, V gene, J gene, CDR3 protein, CDR3 DNA. A D gene is named only where the DNA matches it firmly. Expanded clones are given a class, and other clones once, few, many or no size at all.

NA,NA,TRBV27,TRBJ2-5,CATALDTDPQETQYF,TGTGCCACAGCCTTGGACACGGACCCCCAGGAGACCCAGTACTTC
NA,NA,TRBV9,TRBJ2-7,CASSVEAGGTYEQYF,TGTGCCAGCAGCGTAGAGGCAGGGGGGACCTACGAGCAGTACTTC
NA,TRBD1,TRBV7-6,TRBJ1-1,CASSLRQGGFSAEAFF,TGTGCCAGCAGCCTCCGACAGGGGGGGTTCTCGGCTGAAGCTTTCTTT
NA,NA,TRBV29-1,TRBJ1-2,CSVVDIRGSNYGYTF,TGCAGCGTTGTAGATATCAGGGGCTCAAACTATGGCTACACCTTC
NA,NA,TRBV13,TRBJ1-1,CASSLVTSEAFF,TGTGCCAGCAGCTTAGTGACAAGTGAAGCTTTCTTT
NA,NA,TRBV19,TRBJ2-6,CASSITMVASGANVLTF,TGTGCCAGTAGTATAACAATGGTGGCCTCTGGGGCCAACGTCCTGACTTTC
NA,TRBD1,TRBV10-3,TRBJ1-2,CAMTGGDGYTF,TGTGCCATGACAGGGGGAGACGGCTACACCTTC
NA,NA,TRBV19,TRBJ2-1,CASSPPLGGAGNEQFF,TGTGCCAGTAGCCCCCCCCTGGGGGGGGCAGGCAATGAGCAGTTCTTC
NA,TRBD2,TRBV9,TRBJ2-1,CASSGGGVNNEQFF,TGTGCCAGCAGCGGCGGGGGGGTGAACAATGAGCAGTTCTTC
once,TRBD1,TRBV25-1,TRBJ2-1,CASAGTGGGNEQFF,TGTGCCAGCGCCGGGACAGGGGGCGGCAATGAGCAGTTCTTC
once,TRBD1,TRBV6-5,TRBJ1-6,CASSNRGGDSPLHF,TGTGCCAGCAGCAACAGGGGAGGAGATTCACCCCTCCACTTT
once,TRBD1,TRBV7-8,TRBJ1-1,CASSPRQGHPEAFF,TGTGCCAGCAGCCCCCGACAGGGACACCCTGAAGCTTTCTTT
once,NA,TRBV11-3,TRBJ2-7,CASSGKGGGSFYEQYF,TGTGCCAGCAGCGGAAAGGGTGGGGGCTCATTCTACGAGCAGTACTTC
NA,NA,TRBV18,TRBJ2-5,CASSPKQGGETQYF,TGTGCCAGCTCACCGAAACAGGGTGGGGAGACCCAGTACTTC
NA,TRBD1,TRBV12-5,TRBJ1-6,CASGSGTGTSPLHF,TGTGCTAGTGGGTCCGGGACAGGGACGTCACCCCTCCACTTT
NA,NA,TRBV30,TRBJ2-1,CAWRTRSSYNEQFF,TGTGCCTGGAGAACTCGGAGCTCCTACAATGAGCAGTTCTTC
NA,TRBD2,TRBV2,TRBJ2-2,CASSEPAGGTNTGELFF,TGTGCCAGCAGTGAACCCGCGGGGGGTACGAACACCGGGGAGCTGTTTTTT
NA,NA,TRBV10-3,TRBJ2-1,CAISDSVTKSNEQFF,TGTGCCATCAGTGACTCAGTTACTAAGTCGAATGAGCAGTTCTTC
NA,NA,TRBV19,TRBJ1-1,CASSTRGGVGTEAFF,TGTGCCAGTAGTACCCGTGGGGGGGTAGGGACTGAAGCTTTCTTT
NA,NA,TRBV19,TRBJ1-2,CASSTTARRSYGYTF,TGTGCCAGTAGTACAACGGCCCGCCGGAGCTATGGCTACACCTTC
once,NA,TRBV10-3,TRBJ1-5,CAVGSNNQPQHF,TGTGCCGTCGGGTCGAACAATCAGCCCCAGCATTTT
few,NA,TRBV9,TRBJ1-3,CASSVREGGNTIYF,TGTGCCAGCAGCGTAAGGGAGGGTGGAAACACCATATATTTT
NA,NA,TRBV18,TRBJ1-1,CASSPPPGLGSTEAFF,TGTGCCAGCTCACCACCTCCAGGACTCGGAAGCACTGAAGCTTTCTTT
NA,TRBD1,TRBV11-2,TRBJ2-3,CASSLGDRVTDTQYF,TGTGCCAGCAGCTTGGGGGACAGGGTCACAGATACGCAGTATTTT
NA,NA,TRBV9,TRBJ2-2,CASSVAVGRSTGELFF,TGTGCCAGCAGCGTGGCTGTGGGGAGGAGCACCGGGGAGCTGTTTTTT
NA,NA,TRBV29-1,TRBJ2-3,CSVAEPDTQYF,TGCAGCGTTGCCGAGCCCGATACGCAGTATTTT
once,NA,TRBV7-2,TRBJ1-5,CASARNREKGNQPQHF,TGTGCCAGCGCCCGGAACAGGGAGAAGGGCAATCAGCCCCAGCATTTT
NA,TRBD1,TRBV6-6,TRBJ1-1,CASRLGGETEAFF,TGTGCCAGCAGGTTAGGGGGCGAGACTGAAGCTTTCTTT
NA,TRBD1,TRBV6-5,TRBJ1-1,CASTRTGANTEAFF,TGTGCCAGCACGCGGACAGGGGCGAACACTGAAGCTTTCTTT
NA,TRBD1,TRBV10-3,TRBJ2-7,CAISERQGGYEQYF,TGTGCCATCAGTGAACGACAGGGGGGTTACGAGCAGTACTTC
NA,TRBD2,TRBV4-1,TRBJ2-3,CASSQGTSGGADTQYF,TGCGCCAGCAGCCAAGGGACTAGCGGGGGGGCCGATACGCAGTATTTT